This TCR beta chain was identified during a study of blood T cells in healthy people across ages (dated by TCRdb to the mid-2010s). Turning to the overall study: In model experiments, template switching captured about one uniquely barcoded TCR beta cDNA molecule for every two T cells. Using the same blood draw, the study looked at two additional independent replicas of 1 million unique cDNA reads for two donors, one aged 18 to 30 and the other aged 80 or older. To avoid experimental bias, donors of different ages were spread randomly across the sequencing lanes. The donors were divided into four age groups: young (average about 15 years), middle-aged (almost 40), aged (about 62) and long-lived (roughly 82). The study measured age-related changes in TCR beta repertoire diversity using deep sequencing normalized with unique cDNA molecular identifiers.

In regard to this clonotype: No cognate antigen has been identified for it. The sample holds no much larger clone one base away, and base qualities are not on file.

The library came from 5' RACE. A second about 7 to 11 cycle PCR used a sample-barcoded 5' primer and a J-beta primer mix. A template-switch 5' adaptor carrying 12 random nucleotides introduced a unique molecular identifier onto each TCR beta cDNA molecule. At least 2.5 million CDR3-containing paired-end reads were obtained from each sample. All of the RNA was converted into first-strand cDNA using the Mint cDNA synthesis kit, with a TRBC-specific oligonucleotide serving as the primer. All cDNA was treated with uracil-DNA glycosylase and then went through a first 18-cycle PCR with the universal primers M1SS and BC2_uni_R. The study's own analysis went as follows. Each sample was normalized by randomly selecting 1 million high-quality reads, each carrying a distinct molecular identifier. Instead of being binned into consensus sequences, reads that shared molecular identifiers were thrown out. MiTCR, set to a Q25 quality threshold and the strictest error-elimination algorithm, was used for CDR3 identification, clonotype clustering and error correction. A nonparametric unseen species model with Euler transformation was used to estimate a lower bound on total TCR beta diversity. TCRdb's own reprocessing of the public reads used fastp at Q25 and MiXCR and kept productive beta chains. Each record represents a unique CDR3 protein, reported with the most common genes and DNA among its rows. The V and J calls reflect TCRdb's pipeline rather than the authors' work. The sample profile shows 1.5 million to 2 million distinct CDR3 sequences; more than 35% of them were found once. The ten largest clones represent roughly 24% of the sample.

Here V drops 5 bases and J drops 4 bases, and the junction holds 10 bases not matched to any gene. The germline V gene (reference sequence) provides CDR1 DFQATT and CDR2 SNEGSKA. The CDR3 runs 15 residues from the cysteine to the phenylalanine. Only CDR3 DNA remains: 45 bases, in frame from the first base. Results the study describes overall, beyond this receptor: Compared with the aged group, the long-lived group had more naive CD4+ T cells, fewer expanded clones and increased TCR diversity, suggesting age selection. There was a strong correlation between observed TCR beta diversity and the percentage of naive T cells measured by flow cytometry. Conclusive comparison of naive and antigen-experienced compartments was prevented by the profiling of bulk unsorted PBMCs. Estimates of total diversity based on one million sequenced T cells were regarded as lower bounds and as underestimates. Observed TCR beta diversity per million T cells fell roughly linearly with age, and a significant reduction was already apparent by age about 38. Because the CMV infection status of the donors was unknown, age-related changes in expanded clonotypes may potentially have been confounded.

Systemically healthy Caucasian individuals from Russia, approximately 39 in total and aged about 6 to 95 years, were included as donors. Each donor gave about 9.7 milliliters of peripheral blood, drawn into EDTA-treated Vacutainer tubes. Ficoll-Paque density-gradient centrifugation was used to isolate PBMCs, with at least 7 million obtained per sample. Total RNA was extracted from PBMCs with Trizol reagent, with at least 6 micrograms obtained per sample. The percentages of naive CD45RAhigh/CD27high T cells were determined by flow cytometry on a PBMC aliquot from every donor. The sequence derives from a human donor in good health. Recombination linked TRBV20-1 to TRBJ2-3; the central 9 bases match TRBD1. Sequencing input: blood. The CDR3 region reads CSAHSRDRASDTQYF. The sequenced DNA: TGCAGTGCTCACTCCCGGGACAGGGCTTCAGATACGCAGTATTTT.